This is a list of T cell receptor beta chains from one sample in a study of cytomegalovirus exposure and HLA in healthy donors. The data were produced by immunoSEQ multiplex PCR, yet TCRdb's version contains in-frame clones alone and is incomplete. The repertoire holds about 160,000 clones, with 80% as singletons. The sample taken for sequencing was PBMCs. The receptor source for this set is a man younger than 30 in good health and CMV-seropositive. CDR3s include the opening cysteine and the closing phenylalanine or tryptophan. The D gene is left open where the match is weak. Size values are once, few and many counts, or a class for expanded clones, and some rows have none.

J	size	D	length	V	CDR3	DNA
TRBJ2-6	-	TRBD1	16	TRBV2	CASGGQGASGANVLTF	TGTGCCAGCGGCGGACAGGGCGCCTCTGGGGCCAACGTCCTGACTTTC
TRBJ1-1	-	TRBD1	14	TRBV7-8	CASSRGQKNTEAFF	TGTGCCAGCAGCCGGGGACAGAAGAACACTGAAGCTTTCTTT
TRBJ2-1	-	TRBD2	16	TRBV5-1	CASRQGTSGSLDEQFF	TGCGCCAGCAGACAGGGGACTAGCGGGAGCCTAGATGAGCAGTTCTTC
TRBJ2-1	-	-	14	TRBV2	CASSVGQGILEQFF	TGTGCCAGCAGTGTCGGGCAGGGTATCCTTGAGCAGTTCTTC
TRBJ2-7	once	TRBD2	15	TRBV28	CASSRLAGTRWEQYF	TGTGCCAGCAGTAGACTAGCTGGGACTCGGTGGGAGCAGTACTTC
TRBJ2-3	-	TRBD1	15	TRBV9	CASSVRGRTTDTQYF	TGTGCCAGCAGCGTCAGGGGGCGCACCACAGATACGCAGTATTTT
TRBJ2-3	-	-	13	TRBV10-3	CAITGAPTDTQYF	TGTGCCATCACTGGGGCCCCCACAGATACGCAGTATTTT
TRBJ1-5	-	-	13	TRBV15	CATSRGGNQPQHF	TGTGCCACCAGCAGAGGCGGCAATCAGCCCCAGCATTTT
TRBJ2-2	-	-	14	TRBV6-1	CASNEGGNTGELFF	TGTGCCAGCAACGAGGGCGGCAACACCGGGGAGCTGTTTTTT
TRBJ2-2	once	TRBD2	15	TRBV7-9	CASSHPGGASGELFF	TGTGCCAGCAGCCATCCCGGGGGGGCGAGCGGGGAGCTGTTTTTT
TRBJ2-1	-	-	15	TRBV12-5	CASGLAPGSYNEQFF	TGTGCTAGTGGTCTAGCCCCGGGTTCGTACAATGAGCAGTTCTTC
TRBJ2-7	-	TRBD2	15	TRBV4-3	CASSQSGESSYEQYF	TGCGCCAGCAGCCAAAGCGGGGAAAGCTCCTACGAGCAGTACTTC
TRBJ2-7	-	TRBD2	14	TRBV27	CASRLAGEQGEQYF	TGTGCCAGCAGACTAGCGGGAGAACAGGGCGAGCAGTACTTC
TRBJ2-7	-	-	14	TRBV5-1	CASIAAYRFDEQYF	TGCGCCAGCATAGCTGCATACAGGTTTGACGAGCAGTACTTC
TRBJ2-3	-	TRBD1	14	TRBV7-2	CASSLEQGPDTQYF	TGTGCCAGCAGCTTGGAACAGGGGCCAGATACGCAGTATTTT
TRBJ2-7	-	TRBD2	15	TRBV27	CASSLRGLLPYEQYF	TGTGCCAGCAGTTTAAGGGGACTACTTCCCTACGAGCAGTACTTC
TRBJ2-1	-	TRBD2	16	TRBV4-2	CASSQDASGRYNEQFF	TGTGCCAGCAGCCAAGATGCTAGCGGGCGCTACAATGAGCAGTTCTTC
TRBJ1-1	-	-	11	TRBV4-2	CASSQAREAFF	TGTGCCAGCAGCCAAGCTCGTGAAGCTTTCTTT
TRBJ1-1	-	TRBD1	12	TRBV28	CASRDRGTEAFF	TGTGCCAGTCGGGACAGGGGCACTGAAGCTTTCTTT
TRBJ2-3	-	TRBD1	16	TRBV5-1	CASSEGTGPGTDTQYF	TGCGCCAGCAGCGAGGGGACAGGGCCGGGCACAGATACGCAGTATTTT
TRBJ1-2	-	TRBD1	14	TRBV27	CASSPRQGEGGYTF	TGTGCCAGCAGTCCCAGACAGGGAGAAGGTGGCTACACCTTC
TRBJ2-7	-	-	13	TRBV5-4	CASSFGQSYEQYF	TGTGCCAGCAGCTTTGGACAGTCCTACGAGCAGTACTTC
TRBJ2-3	-	-	15	TRBV2	CASSEWRSFPDTQYF	TGTGCCAGCAGTGAATGGCGGTCCTTCCCAGATACGCAGTATTTT
TRBJ1-1	once	-	11	TRBV29-1	CSVASVPEAFF	TGCAGCGTTGCCAGCGTACCTGAAGCTTTCTTT
TRBJ1-5	few	TRBD1	13	TRBV4-3	CASSQGQGQPQHF	TGCGCCAGCAGCCAGGGACAGGGTCAGCCCCAGCATTTT
TRBJ1-2	-	-	12	TRBV7-2	CASSIRNHGYTF	TGTGCCAGCAGCATCAGGAATCATGGCTACACCTTC
TRBJ1-3	-	-	14	TRBV6-5	CASSLLALGNTIYF	TGTGCCAGCAGTTTACTCGCACTAGGAAACACCATATATTTT
TRBJ2-4	-	-	14	TRBV28	CASSLGDLKNIQYF	TGTGCCAGCAGTTTGGGAGACCTCAAAAACATTCAGTACTTC
TRBJ2-6	few	TRBD1	20	TRBV9	CASSSGLTGSSPSGANVLTF	TGTGCCAGCAGCTCTGGGCTGACAGGGTCATCTCCCTCTGGGGCCAACGTCCTGACTTTC
TRBJ1-1	-	-	14	TRBV4-1	CASGQTWGNTEAFF	TGCGCCAGCGGACAGACTTGGGGGAACACTGAAGCTTTCTTT
TRBJ2-1	few	-	18	TRBV27	CASSPYGNWGRGDNEQFF	TGTGCCAGCAGTCCATATGGGAACTGGGGCAGGGGGGACAATGAGCAGTTCTTC
TRBJ1-1	once	-	15	TRBV5-1	CASSAGGQGNTEAFF	TGCGCCAGCAGCGCTGGAGGGCAGGGAAACACTGAAGCTTTCTTT
TRBJ1-2	-	-	16	TRBV27	CASSLSSTGPNYGYTF	TGTGCCAGCAGTTTATCGTCCACAGGTCCTAACTATGGCTACACCTTC
TRBJ2-1	-	-	19	TRBV7-6	CASSLVSGFGQSSYNEQFF	TGTGCCAGCAGCTTAGTTTCTGGGTTTGGGCAAAGCTCCTACAATGAGCAGTTCTTC
TRBJ1-1	once	-	14	TRBV18	CASSPSSDYTEAFF	TGTGCCAGCTCACCAAGTTCGGACTATACTGAAGCTTTCTTT
TRBJ1-2	-	-	13	TRBV9	CAGSVVPGYGYTF	TGTGCCGGCAGCGTAGTCCCCGGCTATGGCTACACCTTC
TRBJ2-7	-	-	16	TRBV27	CASSRVYRGLAYEQYF	TGTGCCAGCAGCAGAGTATACAGGGGACTCGCCTACGAGCAGTACTTC
TRBJ2-3	few	-	13	TRBV7-8	CASGGTNTDTQYF	TGTGCCAGCGGGGGGACGAACACAGATACGCAGTATTTT
TRBJ1-4	-	TRBD1	14	TRBV19	CASRPDRINEKLFF	TGTGCCAGTAGACCGGACAGGATTAATGAAAAACTGTTTTTT
TRBJ1-1	-	-	13	TRBV29-1	CSVGWGGNTEAFF	TGCAGCGTTGGGTGGGGGGGGAACACTGAAGCTTTCTTT
TRBJ1-1	-	-	15	TRBV27	CASRLGQLMNTEAFF	TGTGCCAGCAGACTAGGACAGCTCATGAACACTGAAGCTTTCTTT
TRBJ1-5	-	TRBD1	19	TRBV2	CASSEHGTEARHSNQPQHF	TGTGCCAGCAGTGAACATGGGACAGAAGCCCGGCATAGCAATCAGCCCCAGCATTTT
TRBJ2-7	few	TRBD1	15	TRBV19	CASSIGTGASYEQYF	TGTGCCAGTAGTATAGGGACAGGGGCCTCCTACGAGCAGTACTTC
TRBJ2-5	-	TRBD2	14	TRBV28	CASSLYGGQETQYF	TGTGCCAGCAGTTTATACGGGGGGCAAGAGACCCAGTACTTC
TRBJ1-2	few	-	12	TRBV9	CASSELVRGYTF	TGTGCCAGCAGCGAACTAGTGCGCGGCTACACCTTC
TRBJ2-7	-	TRBD1	13	TRBV9	CASSQGTGDEQYF	TGTGCCAGCAGCCAGGGAACAGGGGACGAGCAGTACTTC
TRBJ1-2	once	-	17	TRBV5-1	CASSLGGSAIINYGYTF	TGCGCCAGCAGCTTGGGAGGTTCAGCCATAATTAACTATGGCTACACCTTC
TRBJ2-7	-	-	14	TRBV27	CASSLSGGTYEQYF	TGTGCCAGCAGTTTGTCCGGAGGGACCTACGAGCAGTACTTC
TRBJ1-2	-	-	13	TRBV6-6	CASSYANRDGYTF	TGTGCCAGCAGTTACGCGAACAGGGATGGCTACACCTTC
TRBJ2-7	-	-	15	TRBV7-8	CASSFNSETSGEQYF	TGTGCCAGCAGCTTTAACTCTGAGACGTCGGGCGAGCAGTACTTC
TRBJ2-7	-	-	15	TRBV7-9	CASSLDRLPSYEQYF	TGTGCCAGCAGCTTAGACAGGCTACCTTCCTACGAGCAGTACTTC
TRBJ1-2	-	TRBD1	13	TRBV27	CASSLGQGYGYTF	TGTGCCAGCAGTTTAGGACAGGGATACGGCTACACCTTC
TRBJ2-3	-	TRBD1	14	TRBV5-1	CASSPGQSTDTQYF	TGCGCCAGCAGCCCGGGACAGAGCACAGATACGCAGTATTTT
TRBJ1-2	-	TRBD1	15	TRBV15	CATSSDRGSNYGYTF	TGTGCCACCAGCAGCGACAGGGGATCTAACTATGGCTACACCTTC
TRBJ1-1	-	-	15	TRBV7-9	CASSLGQIFYTEAFF	TGTGCCAGCAGCTTAGGACAGATATTCTACACTGAAGCTTTCTTT
TRBJ1-1	-	TRBD1	13	TRBV19	CASRATGIAEAFF	TGTGCCAGTAGGGCGACAGGGATTGCTGAAGCTTTCTTT
TRBJ2-2	-	TRBD1	17	TRBV4-1	CASSQDPTGGLTGELFF	TGCGCCAGCAGCCAAGATCCGACAGGGGGACTCACGGGGGAGCTGTTTTTT
TRBJ1-4	few	-	15	TRBV11-2	CASSPSPRQTEKLFF	TGTGCCAGCAGCCCATCCCCTCGACAGACTGAAAAACTGTTTTTT